The 8 T cell receptor beta chains listed next were all sequenced from one sample in a study of blood T cell repertoires in COVID-19. Method: immunoSEQ multiplex PCR; TCRdb's copy keeps in-frame clones and lacks some. This table has around 99,000 clones, about 80% appearing once. Specimen: peripheral blood. All receptors derive from a woman in her 50s with acute or convalescent COVID-19.

J is TRBJ1-4 and V is TRBV18, with D unclear. V lost 3 bases and J lost 7, with 12 bases in between. The CDR3 runs 14 residues. Germline V gene sequence: CDR1 KGHSH, CDR2 LQKENI. The chain's CDR3 is CASSPPGSGEKLFF. In DNA form, the CDR3 reads TGTGCCAGCTCACCGCCGGGTAGCGGTGAAAAACTGTTTTTT.

This chain joins TRBV30 and TRBJ2-1; 8 positions agree with TRBD1. The CDR3 totals 15 residues. CDR1 and CDR2 (germline): GTSNPN, SVGIG (reference sequence). The V and J ends lost 3 bases and 0 bases, in that order; junction bases with no gene match: 4. The chain's CDR3 is CAWRGQAGSYNEQFF. CDR3 DNA: TGTGCCTGGAGGGGACAGGCCGGCTCCTACAATGAGCAGTTCTTC.

The rearrangement joins TRBV30 to TRBJ2-1, with TRBD1 matching 7 bases. The ends lost 8 bases at V and 6 bases at J; junction bases unmatched: 13. CDR1 is GTSNPN, CDR2 SVGIG, per germline (reference sequence). The CDR3 runs 14 residues. The DNA of the CDR3 is TGTGCCAGCGAACCGGGACAGCCACCCAATGAGCAGTTCTTC. This translates into CASEPGQPPNEQFF.

This clone came up a few times. The chain employs TRBV5-1 and TRBJ1-3; D gene uncertain. V was cut by 4 bases and J by 4 bases, with 15 bases left in between. Germline V gene lookup returns CDR1 SGHRS and CDR2 YFSETQ. The CDR3 loop spans 15 amino acids. The CDR3 nucleotides read TGCGCCAGCAGCGTGGTGGCTGCTGGCGGAAACACCATATATTTT. The encoded protein is CASSVVAAGGNTIYF.

The chain joins TRBV19 to TRBJ2-2, with D possibly matching TRBD2 (6 bases). The germline CDR1 and CDR2 sequences are LNHDA and SQIVND (reference sequence). This CDR3 has 15 residues. V shed 8 bases and J shed 3 bases, with 16 bases lying between them. In nucleotides, the CDR3 is TGTGCCAGTTCCCCGGGTGGGGGGTACACCGGGGAGCTGTTTTTT. It yields the protein CASSPGGGYTGELFF.

V usage is TRBV5-5 and J usage is TRBJ1-2, with D hard to call. The germline V gene encodes CDR1 SGHKS and CDR2 YYEKEE (reference sequence). Between the trimmed V and J ends, which lost 0 bases and 4 bases, there was a span of 10 bases. CDR3 size: 14 residues. The CDR3 loop reads CASSLATWSYGYTF. The CDR3 DNA reads as TGTGCCAGCAGCTTGGCCACCTGGAGCTATGGCTACACCTTC. The whole variable domain, remainder taken from reference TRBV5-5 and TRBJ1-2, is DAGVTQSPTHLIKTRGQQVTLRCSPISGHKSVSWYQQVLGQGPQFIFQYYEKEERGRGNFPDRFSARQFPNYSSELNVNALLLGDSALYLCASSLATWSYGYTFGSGTRLTVV.

This sequence joins TRBV29-1 and TRBJ1-2; D perhaps matches TRBD1 (6 bases). CDR1 SQVTM and CDR2 ANQGSEA come from the germline V gene. The V end was cut by 6 bases, the J end by 10 bases, with 18 bases between. This CDR3 spans 12 amino acids. In DNA form, the CDR3 reads TGCAGCGTCGGACAGAATGGAAACCTCTACACCTTC. This sequence encodes CSVGQNGNLYTF.

The chain carries TRBV5-1 and TRBJ1-6; D call uncertain. CDR3 size: 14 residues. V shed 4 bases and J shed 9 bases, with 14 bases lying between them. Germline V gene sequence: CDR1 SGHRS, CDR2 YFSETQ. The CDR3 region has the DNA TGCGCCAGCAGCCCACGGGGTGAGGGTTCACCCCTCCACTTT. Residues: CASSPRGEGSPLHF. Supplemented by reference TRBV5-1 and TRBJ1-6, the full variable domain reads KAGVTQTPRYLIKTRGQQVTLSCSPISGHRSVSWYQQTPGQGLQFLFEYFSETQRNKGNFPGRFSGRQFSNSRSEMNVSTLELGDSALYLCASSPRGEGSPLHFGNGTRLTVT.